The rows below give T cell receptor beta chains drawn from one sample of a study of OX40 agonist ivuxolimab in advanced cancers. Sequencing was performed with immunoSEQ multiplex PCR; in TCRdb, only in-frame clones are kept and a portion is missing. The top ten clones hold approximately 11% of a sample with 68,000 or so clones, 82% of them seen once. The specimen comprised CD4+ or CD8+ T cells sorted from blood, sampled in a trial of the OX40 agonist ivuxolimab. Receptors originate from an adult with an advanced solid tumor such as melanoma, head and neck, liver or kidney cancer. CDR3s include the opening cysteine and the closing phenylalanine or tryptophan. Each record gives: D gene, V gene, clone size, J gene, CDR3 protein, CDR3 DNA. D genes are given only for firm matches. Clone sizes are given selectively: once, few, many, or a class where the clone is expanded.

TRBD2	TRBV28	-	TRBJ2-2	CASSFPSAGRELFF	TGTGCCAGCAGTTTCCCTTCAGCGGGAAGGGAGCTGTTTTTT
-	TRBV28	-	TRBJ2-3	CASSTGGYSAATDTQYF	TGTGCCAGCAGCACAGGTGGTTACTCGGCAGCAACAGATACGCAGTATTTT
TRBD1	TRBV2	-	TRBJ2-3	CASSGVHRGSSGFRTDTQYF	TGTGCCAGCAGTGGGGTTCACAGGGGGAGTAGCGGTTTCCGCACAGATACGCAGTATTTT
TRBD1	TRBV30	-	TRBJ1-2	CAWSVLGQGVYGYTF	TGTGCCTGGAGTGTCCTTGGACAGGGCGTCTATGGCTACACCTTC
-	TRBV9	-	TRBJ2-7	CASSASGYEQYF	TGTGCCAGCAGCGCCTCGGGCTACGAGCAGTACTTC
TRBD2	TRBV5-4	few	TRBJ2-5	CASSHSGSPQETQYF	TGTGCCAGCAGCCACAGCGGGAGCCCCCAAGAGACCCAGTACTTC
TRBD1	TRBV18	-	TRBJ2-1	CASSHGTGIYNEQFF	TGTGCCAGCTCACACGGGACAGGGATTTACAATGAGCAGTTCTTC
TRBD1	TRBV5-6	-	TRBJ1-2	CASSTHRQGRGYGYTF	TGTGCCAGCAGCACGCATAGACAGGGACGAGGGTATGGCTACACCTTC
-	TRBV2	once	TRBJ2-2	CASSKLVGTGELFF	TGTGCCAGCAGCAAACTAGTAGGCACCGGGGAGCTGTTTTTT
TRBD1	TRBV19	-	TRBJ2-5	CASSISRTGGMLVQETQYF	TGTGCCAGTAGTATAAGTAGGACAGGGGGTATGTTAGTCCAAGAGACCCAGTACTTC
-	TRBV14	once	TRBJ2-1	CASSQRLLPSYNEQFF	TGTGCCAGCAGCCAACGACTACTCCCCTCCTACAATGAGCAGTTCTTC
TRBD1	TRBV7-8	-	TRBJ1-2	CASSLWDRGREGYTF	TGTGCCAGCAGCCTCTGGGACAGGGGGCGCGAGGGCTACACCTTC
-	TRBV5-1	-	TRBJ2-3	CASSLGGRIVADTQYF	TGCGCCAGCAGCTTAGGAGGCAGGATTGTCGCAGATACGCAGTATTTT
-	TRBV6-1	-	TRBJ2-1	CASSEEGVSYNEQFF	TGTGCCAGCAGTGAAGAAGGGGTCTCCTACAATGAGCAGTTCTTC
TRBD2	TRBV18	-	TRBJ2-3	CASSPSRGGADTQYF	TGTGCCAGCTCACCGTCGAGGGGAGGGGCAGATACGCAGTATTTT
-	TRBV7-2	-	TRBJ1-6	CASSLRDSPLHF	TGTGCCAGCAGCTTAAGAGATTCACCCCTCCACTTT
-	TRBV30	-	TRBJ2-1	CAWSAAPGSYNEQFF	TGTGCCTGGAGTGCGGCTCCGGGGTCCTACAATGAGCAGTTCTTC
TRBD2	TRBV5-1	-	TRBJ2-5	CASSQRLAGGPETQYF	TGCGCCAGCAGCCAGCGACTAGCGGGGGGCCCAGAGACCCAGTACTTC